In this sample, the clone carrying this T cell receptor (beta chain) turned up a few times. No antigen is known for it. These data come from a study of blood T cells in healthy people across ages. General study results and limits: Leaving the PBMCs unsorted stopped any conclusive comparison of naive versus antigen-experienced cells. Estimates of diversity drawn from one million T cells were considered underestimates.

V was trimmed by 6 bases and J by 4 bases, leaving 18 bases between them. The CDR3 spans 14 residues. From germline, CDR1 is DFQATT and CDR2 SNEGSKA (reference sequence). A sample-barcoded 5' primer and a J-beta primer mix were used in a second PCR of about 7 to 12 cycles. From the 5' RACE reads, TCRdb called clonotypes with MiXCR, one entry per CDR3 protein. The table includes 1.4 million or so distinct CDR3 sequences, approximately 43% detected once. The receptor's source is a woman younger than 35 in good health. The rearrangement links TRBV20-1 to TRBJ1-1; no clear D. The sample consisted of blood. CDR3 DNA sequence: TGCAGTGCCGAACCGGTCACGGATCGCACTGAAGCTTTCTTT. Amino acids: CSAEPVTDRTEAFF.